Listed below are T cell receptor beta chains from one sample, sequenced in a study of T cell responses to AZD1222 COVID-19 vaccine. Produced via immunoSEQ multiplex PCR; TCRdb's table is partial and in-frame only. The data contain more than 120,000 clones, about 93% of them singletons. The sample in question was peripheral blood, obtained on day 0 of AZD1222 vaccination. Every receptor here comes from an adult in good health. Each CDR3 is given with its conserved first and last residue. A D gene is named only where the DNA matches it firmly. A row's size may be missing; if present it is once, few, many or a size class.

TRBV12-3/TRBV12-4	.	TRBJ2-7	TRBD1	TGTGCCAGCAGAAAGGACAGGGCTCCTCAGCAGTACTTC	CASRKDRAPQQYF
TRBV19	.	TRBJ1-3	.	TGTGCCAGTAGTATCTCAGACAGGCCGGATCGAAACACCATATATTTT	CASSISDRPDRNTIYF
TRBV5-1	.	TRBJ1-4	TRBD1	TGCGCCAGCAGCTACGGGACAGGGAGTGAAAAACTGTTTTTT	CASSYGTGSEKLFF
TRBV27	.	TRBJ2-7	TRBD1	TGTGCCAGCAGTTTAACCTTGACAGGGTCGGGGGAGCAGTACTTC	CASSLTLTGSGEQYF
TRBV2	.	TRBJ1-5	.	TGTGCCAGCAGTGAAGCGCAAGGGGGAGCTCAGCCCCAGCATTTT	CASSEAQGGAQPQHF
TRBV6-5	.	TRBJ1-2	TRBD1	TGTGCCAGCAGTTACCCAAGACAGGGCCTCTATGGCTACACCTTC	CASSYPRQGLYGYTF
TRBV10-3	.	TRBJ2-3	TRBD2	TGTGCCATCAGCGAAACGGGGGGGGCGACAGATACGCAGTATTTT	CAISETGGATDTQYF
TRBV4-1	once	TRBJ1-6	.	TGCGCCAGCAGCCAAGCGGGGGGCGCGAATTCACCCCTCCACTTT	CASSQAGGANSPLHF
TRBV6-5	.	TRBJ1-2	TRBD1	TGTGCCAGCAGTTCCGGACAGGGACGATATGGCTACACCTTC	CASSSGQGRYGYTF
TRBV11-2	.	TRBJ1-6	.	TGTGCCAGCAGTTCCGGGACGGCCACGCGTTCACCCCTCCACTTT	CASSSGTATRSPLHF
TRBV7-2	once	TRBJ1-1	TRBD1	TGTGCCAGCGGAGACAGGGAACGAACTGAAGCTTTCTTT	CASGDRERTEAFF
TRBV18	.	TRBJ1-1	.	TGTGCCAGCTCCCAAGGGCAGGGGAACACTGAAGCTTTCTTT	CASSQGQGNTEAFF
TRBV2	few	TRBJ1-2	.	TGTGCCAGCAGTCAGCGAACAGGGCTCCGGGGCTACACCTTC	CASSQRTGLRGYTF
TRBV7-7	.	TRBJ2-7	TRBD1	TGTGCCAGCAGCTTAGGTCCAGGGGGCAACTACGAGCAGTACTTC	CASSLGPGGNYEQYF
TRBV24-1	.	TRBJ2-1	.	TGTGCCACCAGTGATTTAGGGGAGAGCGATGAGCAGTTCTTC	CATSDLGESDEQFF
TRBV6-2/TRBV6-3	.	TRBJ2-1	TRBD2	TGTGCCAGCAGTTACTCGCCTGCCTGGGCGGGAGTACTAGGGAATGAGCAGTTCTTC	CASSYSPAWAGVLGNEQFF
TRBV6-5	.	TRBJ2-3	TRBD1	TGTGCCAGCAGTTCCTCTTCGGGACAGCCAACAGATACGCAGTATTTT	CASSSSSGQPTDTQYF
TRBV12-3/TRBV12-4	.	TRBJ2-3	.	TGTGCCAGCGCAGGGGGCACAGATACGCAGTATTTT	CASAGGTDTQYF
TRBV10-3	.	TRBJ1-1	.	TGTGCCATCAGTGTAACACCGGGGCCTGGGACTGAAGCTTTCTTT	CAISVTPGPGTEAFF
TRBV3-1/TRBV3-2	.	TRBJ1-4	TRBD1	TGTGCCAGCAGCTACAGGGGGAAGAGGGGGGAAAAACTGTTTTTT	CASSYRGKRGEKLFF
TRBV3-1/TRBV3-2	.	TRBJ1-4	TRBD1	TGTGCCAGCAGCCAACTCCACCGGGACAGGAATGAAAAACTGTTTTTT	CASSQLHRDRNEKLFF
TRBV7-6	.	TRBJ2-2	TRBD2	TGTGCCAGCAGCTTATTACTAGCGGGCGTGAACACCGGGGAGCTGTTTTTT	CASSLLLAGVNTGELFF
TRBV4-1	.	TRBJ2-7	.	TGCGCCAGCAGCCAAAGGGTCTCCTACGAGCAGTACTTC	CASSQRVSYEQYF
TRBV27	once	TRBJ2-5	.	TGTGCCAGCAGGTTACATGGGGGGGCGGAGGTGACCCAGTACTTC	CASRLHGGAEVTQYF
TRBV2	once	TRBJ2-7	.	TGTGCCAGCAGTGAAAGTTCGGTACTCCGCTACGAGCAGTACTTC	CASSESSVLRYEQYF
TRBV30	once	TRBJ2-3	.	TGTGCCTGGAGTTTGCGATCAGGAGTTACTAGCACAGATACGCAGTATTTT	CAWSLRSGVTSTDTQYF
TRBV7-2	.	TRBJ1-2	.	TGTGCCAGCAGCTTAGAAATCCTGGCTGGCTACACCTTC	CASSLEILAGYTF
TRBV3-1/TRBV3-2	.	TRBJ2-3	.	TGTGCCAGCAGCCAAGGCCTCTTAACCCAGTATTTT	CASSQGLLTQYF
TRBV7-6	.	TRBJ2-2	.	TGTGCCAGCAGCTTAGCTAAACAGACCTATCTCCCCGGGGAGCTGTTTTTT	CASSLAKQTYLPGELFF
TRBV7-9	.	TRBJ1-2	.	TGTGCCGTAGGAGGGGTCTATGGCTACACCTTC	CAVGGVYGYTF
TRBV5-4	.	TRBJ1-2	.	TGTGCCAGCAGCCCAAACCTCCGGGGGCCGGGGGGTGGCTACACCTTC	CASSPNLRGPGGGYTF
TRBV7-9	.	TRBJ2-7	TRBD1	TGTGCCAGCAGCTTGACAGGGATTTACGAGCAGTACTTC	CASSLTGIYEQYF
TRBV7-3	.	TRBJ1-1	.	TGTGCCAGCAGCTTAGGGTGGGGAGCTGAAGCTTTCTTT	CASSLGWGAEAFF
TRBV3-1/TRBV3-2	.	TRBJ2-7	TRBD2	TGTGCCAGCAGCGAAATGCCTAGCGGGTCCAACGAGCAGTACTTC	CASSEMPSGSNEQYF
TRBV10-3	.	TRBJ2-2	.	TGTGCCACCCTTGGGGCTAACACCGGGGAGCTGTTTTTT	CATLGANTGELFF
TRBV12-3/TRBV12-4	once	TRBJ2-7	.	TGTGCCAGCAGTTCGCGCGACGAGCAGTACTTC	CASSSRDEQYF
TRBV5-1	.	TRBJ1-2	TRBD1	TGCGCCAGCAGCGCCCCGGGACAGGGGGCTGAAGGCTACACCTTC	CASSAPGQGAEGYTF
TRBV5-1	.	TRBJ1-5	.	TGCGCCAGCAGCTTGGTGGGGGATCAGCCCCAGCATTTT	CASSLVGDQPQHF
TRBV29-1	.	TRBJ2-1	.	TGCAGCGTCCGTGGGGGGGGCTCCAGTGAGCAGTTCTTC	CSVRGGGSSEQFF
TRBV6-5	once	TRBJ2-1	TRBD1	TGTGCCAGCAGTTGGGGACAGAAATACAATGAGCAGTTCTTC	CASSWGQKYNEQFF
TRBV12-3/TRBV12-4	.	TRBJ2-7	TRBD2	TGTGCCAGCAGTTTAGAGAGGACTAGACAGCAGTACTTC	CASSLERTRQQYF
TRBV28	.	TRBJ1-4	.	TGTGCCAGCAGACAGGGCTCAGCTAATGAAAAACTGTTTTTT	CASRQGSANEKLFF
TRBV19	.	TRBJ1-5	TRBD1	TGTGCCAGTAGTTCCCTCGGGACAGGGGGCGCCCCTCAGCATTTT	CASSSLGTGGAPQHF
TRBV4-3	.	TRBJ2-7	TRBD1	TGCGCCAGCAGCCTAGACAGGGGCCCGTCCTACGAGCAGTACTTC	CASSLDRGPSYEQYF
TRBV30	.	TRBJ1-2	.	TGTGCCTGGGTGGGACCGCCCCACTATGGCTACACCTTC	CAWVGPPHYGYTF
TRBV18	.	TRBJ1-1	.	TGTGCCAGCTCAGCCACGAACACTGAAGCTTTCTTT	CASSATNTEAFF
TRBV20-1	.	TRBJ2-7	.	TGCAGTGCACGCGATTACGAGCAGTACTTC	CSARDYEQYF
TRBV3-1/TRBV3-2	.	TRBJ1-3	.	TGTGCCAGCAGCCCCCACCTGGCCGGGCGTCCTGGAAACACCATATATTTT	CASSPHLAGRPGNTIYF
TRBV5-4	.	TRBJ2-2	TRBD1	TGTGCCAGCAGTAAAGCCCGACAGGGGGGGATAGGGGTCGACACCGGGGAGCTGTTTTTT	CASSKARQGGIGVDTGELFF
TRBV7-8	.	TRBJ2-7	.	TGTGCCAGCAGCCCAATGACCTCCGGGTTCGGGGAGCAGTACTTC	CASSPMTSGFGEQYF
TRBV14	.	TRBJ1-1	.	TGTGCCAGCAGCATTATACAGAACACTGAAGCTTTCTTT	CASSIIQNTEAFF
TRBV2	once	TRBJ2-1	.	TGTGCCAGCAGTGAACCGACAAAGTTACGTCGGTTCTTC	CASSEPTKLRRFF
TRBV7-9	.	TRBJ1-4	.	TGTGCCAGCAGTTATGACAGCCGTGAAAAACTGTTTTTT	CASSYDSREKLFF
TRBV19	.	TRBJ2-1	.	TGTGCCAGTACCGAGGCCGGGACTGGACACAATGAGCAGTTCTTC	CASTEAGTGHNEQFF
TRBV18	.	TRBJ2-5	TRBD1	TGTGCCAGCTCACGGCCGGGACAGGGGGAAGAGACCCAGTACTTC	CASSRPGQGEETQYF
TRBV27	.	TRBJ1-4	TRBD1	TGTGCCAGCAGTTACGGACAGGGGGAAAAACTGTTTTTT	CASSYGQGEKLFF
TRBV10-3	.	TRBJ1-6	TRBD1	TGTGCCATCAACGACAGGGGATTAGAAAATTCACCCCTCCACTTT	CAINDRGLENSPLHF
TRBV4-2	once	TRBJ1-2	TRBD1	TGTGCCAGCAGCCAAGATGGAACAGGGGGCTATGGCTACACCTTC	CASSQDGTGGYGYTF
TRBV5-4	.	TRBJ1-5	.	TGTGCCAGCAGCTTGGGAGGGGCCCTCAATCAGCCCCAGCATTTT	CASSLGGALNQPQHF
TRBV5-8	.	TRBJ1-1	.	TGTGCCAGCAGCACCGGAGTGGACACCCTGAACACTGAAGCTTTCTTT	CASSTGVDTLNTEAFF